Here is one T cell receptor (beta chain) with its context. Its target is not known. A read error may produce the germline difference seen at one junction end. The data stem from a study of shared clonotypes between healthy human individuals. Whole-study results and caveats: Since donors were few, the genetic and exposure-history diversity represented was limited.

Every subset's genomic DNA went evenly onto several immunoSEQ plates. Roughly 27,000 T cell genomes, or approximately 290 ng DNA, went into replicate PCRs of unsorted PBMC. Libraries were prepared by immunoSEQ multiplex PCR; TCRdb keeps only in-frame clonotypes and omits some of them. The sample records about half a million clones, roughly 80% being singletons. This CDR3 is built from 12 residues. Germline CDR1 reads GTSNPN; CDR2 reads SVGIG (reference sequence). Researchers drew on about 94 million PBMCs for genomic DNA from unsorted samples. This sequence joins TRBV30 and TRBJ1-4; D gene unclear. This receptor was taken from a woman in her thirties or forties in good health. Some clones in this sample may be carry-over from other donors' samples. The sequenced sample consisted of PBMCs. Here the CDR3 DNA reads TGTGCCTGGAGTCACCCGACGGAAACACTGTTTTTT. This codes for CAWSHPTETLFF. Drawing the rest from reference TRBV30 and TRBJ1-4, the complete variable domain is SQTIHQWPATLVQPVGSPLSLECTVEGTSNPNLYWYRQAAGRGLQLLFYSVGIGQISSEVPQNLSASRPQDRQFILSSKKLLLSDSGFYLCAWSHPTETLFFGSGTQLSVL.